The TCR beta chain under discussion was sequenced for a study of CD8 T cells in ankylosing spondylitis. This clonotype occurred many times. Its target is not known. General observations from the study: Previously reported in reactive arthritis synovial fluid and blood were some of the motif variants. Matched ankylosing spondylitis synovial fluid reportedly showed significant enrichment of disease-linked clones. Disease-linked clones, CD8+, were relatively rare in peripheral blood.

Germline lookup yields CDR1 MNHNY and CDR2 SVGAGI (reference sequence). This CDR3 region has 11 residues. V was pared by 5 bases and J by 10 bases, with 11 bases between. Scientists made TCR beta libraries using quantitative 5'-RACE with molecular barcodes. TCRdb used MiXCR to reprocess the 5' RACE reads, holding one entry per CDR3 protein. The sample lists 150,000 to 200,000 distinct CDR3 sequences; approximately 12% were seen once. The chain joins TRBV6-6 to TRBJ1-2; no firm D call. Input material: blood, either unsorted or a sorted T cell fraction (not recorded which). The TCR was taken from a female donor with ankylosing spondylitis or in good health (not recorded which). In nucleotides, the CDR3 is TGTGCCAGCAGTCTCCGACCTACCTACACCTTC. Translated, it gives CASSLRPTYTF.